The rows below give T cell receptor beta chains drawn from one sample of a study of blood T cell repertoires in COVID-19. TCRdb keeps only in-frame clones here, not all; method: immunoSEQ multiplex PCR. The repertoire holds around 200,000 clones, 75% to 90% seen once, with more than 5.5% in the top ten. Sequencing was carried out using PBMCs or T cells enriched from blood (not recorded which). All receptors derive from a man aged 40-55 years who had recovered from COVID-19. CDR3s include the opening cysteine and the closing phenylalanine or tryptophan. D genes are given only for firm matches. Clone size is given for some rows only: seen once, a few or many times, or a class if the clone is expanded.

abundance	d_gene	v_gene	j_gene	CDR3aa	CDR3nt
-	TRBD1	TRBV15	TRBJ2-2	CATSRGWGQGAGGELFF	TGTGCCACCAGCAGAGGCTGGGGACAGGGGGCCGGCGGGGAGCTGTTTTTT
-	-	TRBV7-9	TRBJ1-4	CASSLTGSVREKLFF	TGTGCCAGCAGCCTAACAGGGAGCGTTAGAGAAAAACTGTTTTTT
-	TRBD1	TRBV5-1	TRBJ2-5	CASSPHRGQETQYF	TGCGCCAGCAGCCCCCACAGGGGGCAAGAGACCCAGTACTTC
-	-	TRBV4-1	TRBJ2-7	CASSQDQGFTYEQYF	TGCGCCAGCAGCCAAGATCAGGGGTTCACCTACGAGCAGTACTTC
-	TRBD1	TRBV29-1	TRBJ1-1	CSVVSRPGQGNEAFF	TGCAGCGTCGTAAGCAGGCCCGGACAGGGAAATGAAGCTTTCTTT
-	TRBD2	TRBV28	TRBJ2-3	CASSRGLAATSTDTQYF	TGTGCCAGCAGTCGGGGACTAGCGGCGACTAGCACAGATACGCAGTATTTT
-	TRBD2	TRBV12-3/TRBV12-4	TRBJ2-2	CASSPTSGGELFF	TGTGCCAGCAGCCCTACTAGCGGCGGGGAGCTGTTTTTT
-	-	TRBV5-1	TRBJ1-1	CASSLPAFTSNTEAFF	TGCGCCAGCAGCTTGCCAGCGTTTACGTCGAACACTGAAGCTTTCTTT
-	TRBD2	TRBV5-4	TRBJ2-5	CASSGGLAGGETQYF	TGTGCCAGCAGCGGGGGACTAGCGGGGGGAGAGACCCAGTACTTC
-	-	TRBV5-1	TRBJ1-1	CASSPGNRVGITEAFF	TGCGCCAGCAGCCCGGGGAACAGGGTAGGAATCACTGAAGCTTTCTTT
-	-	TRBV21-1	TRBJ1-5	CASSKRGQGAQPQHF	TGTGCCAGCAGCAAGAGGGGACAGGGGGCTCAGCCCCAGCATTTT
-	-	TRBV30	TRBJ2-1	CAWSLTRDEQFF	TGTGCCTGGAGTCTCACCAGGGATGAGCAGTTCTTC
-	-	TRBV28	TRBJ1-3	CASSSPERQAIRNTIYF	TGTGCCAGCAGTTCCCCCGAAAGGCAGGCCATCCGAAACACCATATATTTT
-	TRBD1	TRBV27	TRBJ2-3	CASSDRVSPDTQYF	TGTGCCAGCAGTGACAGGGTGAGCCCAGATACGCAGTATTTT
-	-	TRBV7-3	TRBJ1-6	CASSSRNRQHYNSPLHF	TGTGCCAGCAGCTCACGAAATAGACAGCACTATAATTCACCCCTCCACTTT
-	TRBD1	TRBV10-3	TRBJ2-5	CAISADDRVKLGQETQYF	TGTGCCATCAGTGCGGACGACAGGGTAAAATTAGGCCAAGAGACCCAGTACTTC
once	-	TRBV27	TRBJ2-6	CASSFARANVLTF	TGTGCCAGCAGTTTTGCGAGGGCCAACGTCCTGACTTTC
-	-	TRBV19	TRBJ2-1	CASSMNSNGFTEQFF	TGTGCCAGTAGTATGAACAGTAATGGGTTTACTGAGCAGTTCTTC
-	TRBD2	TRBV30	TRBJ2-5	CAWTLGLAGETQYF	TGTGCCTGGACCTTGGGACTAGCGGGAGAGACCCAGTACTTC
-	-	TRBV21-1	TRBJ1-5	CASSRPTGTAGEPQHF	TGTGCCAGCAGCAGACCTACAGGGACCGCGGGGGAGCCCCAGCATTTT
-	-	TRBV6-5	TRBJ1-4	CASSLDGTTNEKLFF	TGTGCCAGCAGTTTAGACGGGACTACTAATGAAAAACTGTTTTTT
-	-	TRBV6-5	TRBJ2-5	CASRGLTLETQYF	TGTGCCAGCAGAGGACTGACCTTAGAGACCCAGTACTTC
-	-	TRBV11-2	TRBJ2-2	CASSLEWGGTGELFF	TGTGCCAGCAGCTTAGAGTGGGGCGGAACCGGGGAGCTGTTTTTT
-	-	TRBV6-2/TRBV6-3	TRBJ1-2	CASRHTGGGYTF	TGTGCCAGCCGCCACACTGGGGGCGGCTACACCTTC
-	TRBD1	TRBV28	TRBJ2-1	CASRRDRVDNEQFF	TGTGCCAGCAGGCGCGACAGGGTAGACAATGAGCAGTTCTTC
-	-	TRBV4-1	TRBJ1-2	CASSLSMGAGVSYTF	TGCGCCAGCAGCCTTTCAATGGGGGCAGGGGTGAGCTACACCTTC
many	TRBD1	TRBV5-1	TRBJ1-5	CASSLVPGGNQPQHF	TGCGCCAGCAGCTTGGTTCCAGGGGGGAATCAGCCCCAGCATTTT
-	TRBD1	TRBV9	TRBJ1-3	CASSVRQGAGNTIYF	TGTGCCAGCAGCGTCAGACAGGGGGCTGGAAACACCATATATTTT
-	-	TRBV6-5	TRBJ1-5	CASSYSGPPNQPQHF	TGTGCCAGCAGTTACTCGGGGCCCCCCAATCAGCCCCAGCATTTT
-	-	TRBV3-1/TRBV3-2	TRBJ1-2	CASSHPGGYTF	TGTGCCAGCAGCCACCCGGGGGGCTACACCTTC
-	TRBD1	TRBV12-3/TRBV12-4	TRBJ1-1	CASSLETGSEAFF	TGTGCCAGCAGCCTAGAGACAGGGTCTGAAGCTTTCTTT
-	-	TRBV28	TRBJ1-6	CATIPGLNSPLHF	TGTGCCACCATCCCGGGACTTAATTCACCCCTCCACTTT
-	TRBD1	TRBV6-5	TRBJ1-5	CASKDRVYQPQHF	TGTGCCAGCAAGGACAGGGTCTATCAGCCCCAGCATTTT
-	TRBD2	TRBV5-1	TRBJ2-7	CASSSGGVSYEQYF	TGCGCCAGCAGCTCGGGGGGAGTGTCCTACGAGCAGTACTTC
-	TRBD1	TRBV5-8	TRBJ2-1	CASITGTGAAYNEQFF	TGTGCCAGCATTACCGGGACAGGGGCAGCCTACAATGAGCAGTTCTTC
-	TRBD1	TRBV2	TRBJ1-2	CASSYRTGDDGYTF	TGTGCCAGCAGTTACCGGACAGGAGACGATGGCTACACCTTC
-	-	TRBV6-5	TRBJ2-3	CASNLRGDTQYF	TGTGCCAGCAACCTAAGGGGAGATACGCAGTATTTT
-	TRBD2	TRBV7-9	TRBJ2-1	CASSWALAGVDEQFF	TGTGCCAGCAGCTGGGCCCTAGCGGGAGTAGATGAGCAGTTCTTC
-	-	TRBV5-1	TRBJ1-1	CASSEQGNTEAFF	TGCGCCAGCAGCGAACAGGGAAACACTGAAGCTTTCTTT
-	TRBD1	TRBV11-2	TRBJ1-4	CASSHKPGGSEKLFF	TGTGCCAGCAGCCACAAGCCAGGGGGAAGCGAAAAACTGTTTTTT
-	-	TRBV19	TRBJ1-1	CASSPSGGTEAFF	TGTGCCAGTAGTCCCTCGGGGGGCACTGAAGCTTTCTTT
-	TRBD1	TRBV30	TRBJ1-2	CARLQGQGRGYTF	TGTGCCCGGCTCCAGGGACAGGGTAGAGGCTACACCTTC
-	TRBD1	TRBV28	TRBJ2-3	CASNIPSGQPTDTQYF	TGTGCCAGCAACATACCCTCGGGACAGCCCACAGATACGCAGTATTTT
-	TRBD1	TRBV5-8	TRBJ1-6	CASSLVGTGSSPLHF	TGTGCCAGCAGCTTGGTGGGGACAGGGAGTTCACCCCTCCACTTT
-	-	TRBV3-1/TRBV3-2	TRBJ1-2	CASSQDQILNYGYTF	TGTGCCAGCAGCCAAGATCAGATCCTTAACTATGGCTACACCTTC
-	-	TRBV19	TRBJ2-4	CASSIGTRGAKNIQYF	TGTGCCAGTAGTATAGGGACCCGGGGAGCCAAAAACATTCAGTACTTC